These 14 T cell receptor beta chains share one sample of origin, sequenced in a study of cytomegalovirus exposure and HLA in healthy donors. PCR was performed using 60 Vbeta and 13 Jbeta primers. Using immunoSEQ multiplex PCR, the repertoire was profiled, and TCRdb retains in-frame clones only, with some absent. The profile shows just over 150,000 clones, around 77% of them singletons. The source material was PBMCs. Every receptor here comes from a woman younger than 45 in good health and CMV-seronegative.

J is TRBJ2-3 and V is TRBV5-1; 9 positions agree with TRBD1. Germline V gives CDR1 SGHRS, CDR2 YFSETQ. Unmatched junction bases numbered 5, after V lost 3 bases and J lost 0 bases. The CDR3 extends over 16 amino acids. The CDR3 nucleotides read TGCGCCAGCAGCTCACACAGGGGGCTTAGCACAGATACGCAGTATTTT. Residues: CASSSHRGLSTDTQYF.

This chain links TRBV5-4 with TRBJ1-2, with D perhaps TRBD1 (5 bases). V dropped 1 base and J dropped 0 bases, with 10 bases sitting between them. The CDR3 has 15 residues. Germline V gene data show CDR1 as SGHNT and CDR2 as YYREEE (reference sequence). The DNA of the CDR3 is TGTGCCAGCAGCTTGAGGGGCGCAGCTAACTATGGCTACACCTTC. It specifies CASSLRGAANYGYTF.

The sample holds a few counts of this clone. Compared with germline, one end of the junction differs, possibly owing to a read error. The V call is TRBV11-3, the J call TRBJ2-7; TRBD1 matches 9 bases. From germline, CDR1 is SGHNT and CDR2 YENEEA. The CDR3 contains 13 residues. The CDR3 sequence is CASSLDPTGGPSF. The CDR3 DNA sequence: TGTGCCAGCAGCTTAGACCCGACAGGGGGTCCTTCTTTC.

The chain combines TRBV28 with TRBJ2-7, with 7 bases lining up with TRBD2. Unmatched junction bases numbered 7, after V lost 6 bases and J lost 11 bases. CDR1 and CDR2 from the germline V gene are MDHEN and SYDVKM. The CDR3 is 11 amino acids. CDR3 amino acids: CASRAGPEEYF. CDR3 nucleotide sequence: TGTGCCAGCAGAGCGGGACCCGAAGAGTACTTC.

V is TRBV15 and J is TRBJ2-3; D is perhaps TRBD2 (6 bases). CDR1 is LNHNV and CDR2 is YYDKDF in the germline V gene (reference sequence). Trimming pared 5 bases from V and 3 bases from J, leaving 9 bases between. The CDR3 length is 13 residues. The CDR3 here is CATSPLATDTQYF. The CDR3 nucleotides are TGTGCCACCAGCCCCCTAGCGACAGATACGCAGTATTTT.

The rearrangement links TRBV19 to TRBJ1-1; tentatively, D is TRBD1 (5 bases). CDR3 length: 14 residues. Germline assignment: CDR1 LNHDA and CDR2 SQIVND (reference sequence). The V gene lost 3 bases and the J gene lost 2 bases, with 10 bases spanning the gap. The CDR3 reads CASSMGEGNTEAFF. CDR3 bases: TGTGCCAGTAGTATGGGGGAGGGTAACACTGAAGCTTTCTTT.

This clone is medium-sized by share. V is TRBV19 and J is TRBJ1-1; maybe TRBD1 (6 bases). V was trimmed by 11 bases and J by 3 bases, leaving 34 bases between them. CDR3 size: 19 residues. Germline lookup yields CDR1 LNHDA and CDR2 SQIVND (reference sequence). The CDR3 coding sequence is TGTGCCTCCCTAAGGGGGTATCGTGGGGGGGAACTTAGGGACACTGAAGCTTTCTTT. This translates into CASLRGYRGGELRDTEAFF.

The chain is built from TRBV25-1 and TRBJ2-6, with 8 bases identical to TRBD1. V was pared by 7 bases and J by 9 bases, with 5 bases of the junction left unmatched. The CDR3 spans 13 residues. CDR1 is MGHDK and CDR2 is SYGVNS in the germline V gene. DNA for the CDR3: TGTGCCAGCACCCAGGGGGCTGGCAACGTCCTGACTTTC. It specifies CASTQGAGNVLTF.

The rearrangement joins TRBV11-1 to TRBJ2-5, with no clear D. The germline V gene has CDR1 SGHAT and CDR2 FQDESV (reference sequence). The CDR3 covers 13 residues. Trimming took off 5 bases at V and 4 bases at J, with 11 bases between the two ends. CDR3 region: CASSERVRETQYF. CDR3 coding DNA: TGTGCCAGCAGCGAACGGGTGCGAGAGACCCAGTACTTC.

The CDR3 is CASRLAGSDSAGELFF. CDR3 nucleotides: TGTGCAAGTCGCTTGGCGGGGTCCGATTCGGCCGGGGAGCTGTTTTTT. V usage is TRBV12-2 and J usage is TRBJ2-2; the table's D call, TRBD2, was not checked against the DNA. TRBV12-2 is flagged as a pseudogene. The CDR3 runs to 16 residues.

This chain joins TRBV15 and TRBJ2-5; no firm D call. The germline CDR1 and CDR2 sequences are LNHNV and YYDKDF (reference sequence). V dropped 0 bases and J dropped 1 base, with 9 bases sitting between them. The CDR3 totals 15 residues. CDR3 in DNA: TGTGCCACCAGCAGAGAGTCCCTCCTCCAAGAGACCCAGTACTTC. Its protein is CATSRESLLQETQYF.

This sequence joins TRBV10-3 and TRBJ2-7; 11 positions agree with TRBD2. V gave up 0 bases and J gave up 5 bases; unmatched junction bases: 12. CDR1 and CDR2 (germline): ENHRY, SYGVKD. This CDR3 contains 18 residues. The CDR3 bases are TGTGCCATCAGTGAGTCGAGAGTAGCGGGGGGGACTATGAACGAGCAGTACTTC. This encodes CAISESRVAGGTMNEQYF.

This chain links TRBV7-9 with TRBJ2-1, with TRBD1 matching over 10 bases. V was pared by 0 bases and J by 10 bases, with 6 bases of the junction left unmatched. The germline CDR1 and CDR2 sequences are SEHNR and FQNEAQ (reference sequence). This CDR3 spans 15 amino acids. The CDR3 DNA follows: TGTGCCAGCAGCTTAGCCGGGACAGGGGTGAGCGAGCAGTTCTTC. Translated, it gives CASSLAGTGVSEQFF.

A single count supports this clone. The V call is TRBV27, the J call TRBJ2-4; 12 nucleotides match TRBD2. The trim removed 5 bases at V and 2 bases at J, leaving 10 bases unmatched. The CDR3 consists of 18 residues. Germline CDR1 MNHEY, CDR2 SMNVEV (reference sequence). CDR3 DNA sequence: TGTGCCAGCAGTAGGACTAGCGGGGCAGGTCTCTCCAAAAACATTCAGTACTTC. Its translation: CASSRTSGAGLSKNIQYF.